This is a list of T cell receptor beta chains from one sample in a study of early T cells in non-severe SARS-CoV-2 infection. TCRdb re-called the 5' RACE reads with MiXCR, one entry per CDR3 protein. The data hold roughly 35,000 distinct CDR3 sequences, with roughly 5% observed a single time. The sequencing input was whole blood. Receptors were obtained from an adult who was a healthcare worker with PCR-confirmed SARS-CoV-2 infection or an uninfected control (not recorded which). The CDR3 runs from the conserved cysteine through the conserved F or W. A D gene is named only where the DNA matches it firmly. Clone size is not always given. Where it is, it says once, few, many or a class for expanded clones.

j_call d_call v_call clone_size cdr3_nt cdr3_aa
TRBJ2-7 . TRBV20-1 . TGCAGTGCGAACGGCCGGGACAAATGGGGCTACGAGCAGTACTTC CSANGRDKWGYEQYF
TRBJ2-7 . TRBV6-6 many TGTGCCAGCCTAGAAGGGGGGGCGACCCCCTACGAGCAGTACTTC CASLEGGATPYEQYF
TRBJ1-5 . TRBV6-1 . TGTGCCAGCAGGCCCACAGGGAGGAACAATCAGCCCCAGCATTTT CASRPTGRNNQPQHF
TRBJ2-3 TRBD2 TRBV6-2/TRBV6-3 few TGTGCCAGCAGTCACCGCAGCGGGGGGGCATCCTCCGGCCCCAGGGATACGCAGTATTTT CASSHRSGGASSGPRDTQYF
TRBJ1-1 TRBD1 TRBV6-1 . TGTGCCAGCACTAGCCGGGACAGGGGGCTGTGGACTGAAGCTTTCTTT CASTSRDRGLWTEAFF
TRBJ1-1 . TRBV3-1 many TGTGCCAGCAGCCAAGATAACACTAACACTGAAGCTTTCTTT CASSQDNTNTEAFF
TRBJ1-5 TRBD1 TRBV7-2 many TGTGCCAGCAGCCCTACGACAGGGCCCAATCAGCCCCAGCATTTT CASSPTTGPNQPQHF
TRBJ2-4 . TRBV30 few TGTGCCTGGAGTGTCCAAGGGGGAAGCAAAAACATTCAGTACTTC CAWSVQGGSKNIQYF
TRBJ2-1 . TRBV28 . TGTGCCAGCACCATAGCCCTGGGGGCTAGTGAGCAGTTCTTC CASTIALGASEQFF
TRBJ1-6 TRBD1 TRBV28 many TGTGCCAGCATGTCGACAGGGATCAATTCACCCCTCCACTTT CASMSTGINSPLHF
TRBJ2-2 . TRBV12-3/TRBV12-4 many TGTGCCAGCAGTCCCCCGGGACAAGGGGGCGGGGAGCTGTTTTTT CASSPPGQGGGELFF
TRBJ1-2 . TRBV6-5 . TGTGCCAGCAGAGCAACAGGGTATTATGGCTACACCTTC CASRATGYYGYTF
TRBJ2-3 . TRBV6-2/TRBV6-3 few TGTGCCAACAGTTACGGAGGAGCCCCCTTGTCCACAGATACGCAGTATTTT CANSYGGAPLSTDTQYF
TRBJ2-1 TRBD1 TRBV6-5 . TGTGCCAGCAGCCGGACAGGCCAAAGCTCCTACAATGAGCAGTTCTTC CASSRTGQSSYNEQFF
TRBJ1-1 TRBD1 TRBV12-3/TRBV12-4 . TGTGCCAGCAGTCCTAACCCAGGGGGCACTGAAGCTTTCTTT CASSPNPGGTEAFF
TRBJ2-1 TRBD1 TRBV7-9 many TGTGCCAGCAGCTTATCCTGGACAGGGGGCTACAATGAGCAGTTCTTC CASSLSWTGGYNEQFF
TRBJ2-3 . TRBV10-3 many TGTGCCATCAGGCAGGGACCAGATACGCAGTATTTT CAIRQGPDTQYF
TRBJ2-5 . TRBV24-1 many TGTGCCACCAGTGATGCCGGGACGGTCCAAGAGACCCAGTACTTC CATSDAGTVQETQYF
TRBJ2-1 TRBD2 TRBV20-1 many TGCAGTGCTGGGACTAGCGGAGGCTACAATGAGCAGTTCTTC CSAGTSGGYNEQFF
TRBJ2-5 . TRBV18 many TGTGCCAGCTCACCCTTAGGCCTCCAAGAGACCCAGTACTTC CASSPLGLQETQYF
TRBJ1-3 . TRBV16 many TGTGCCAGCAGCCAGTGGGGCCCGGGGGCATCTGGAAACACCATATATTTT CASSQWGPGASGNTIYF
TRBJ2-5 . TRBV7-2 many TGTGCCAGCAGCTCGACAAAGGGACCTGAGACCCAGTACTTC CASSSTKGPETQYF
TRBJ1-5 . TRBV7-8 few TGTGCCAGCAGCCCTGACAGGTTTGTCGTGCGTTCAAGCAATCAGCCCCAGCATTTT CASSPDRFVVRSSNQPQHF
TRBJ2-7 TRBD1 TRBV7-2 . TGTGCCAGCAGCTTACACCCGACAGGGAGCAGCTACGAGCAGTACTTC CASSLHPTGSSYEQYF
TRBJ2-3 TRBD2 TRBV7-3 . TGTGCCAGCAGCCTTCACCGACTAGCGGGACAGGATACGCAGTATTTT CASSLHRLAGQDTQYF
TRBJ1-3 . TRBV5-5 . TGTGCCAGCAGCTTGGGGACCTCACGGAGCTCTGGAAACACCATATATTTT CASSLGTSRSSGNTIYF
TRBJ1-2 . TRBV6-1 . TGTGCCGGGGGGGATTATGGCTACACCTTC CAGGDYGYTF
TRBJ1-5 TRBD1 TRBV20-1 . TGCAGTGCCGGAAGGGGGACAGGGGATAGCAATCAGCCCCAGCATTTT CSAGRGTGDSNQPQHF
TRBJ2-1 . TRBV6-1 many TGTGCCAGCAGTGAGGTTGCCAGCAATGAGCAGTTCTTC CASSEVASNEQFF
TRBJ2-3 TRBD2 TRBV3-1 few TGTGCCAGCTCGTCCTTAGCGGGGGGGCGCTCAGATACGCAGTATTTT CASSSLAGGRSDTQYF
TRBJ2-7 . TRBV21-1 . TGTGCCAGCAGCAGCGGATCGTGGCAGCCGACCTACGAGCAGTACTTC CASSSGSWQPTYEQYF
TRBJ1-2 . TRBV27 many TGTGCCAGCAGTTCCTCCGGTGCCAGGGACAACCTTTGGTATGGCTACACCTTC CASSSSGARDNLWYGYTF
TRBJ1-2 . TRBV20-1 many TGCAGTGCTAGATCCTGGGGACTGCACGATACCGCCTACACCTTC CSARSWGLHDTAYTF
TRBJ2-7 TRBD2 TRBV20-1 many TGCAGTGCTCTGGACGGGGCGGGAGAACCCTACGAGCAGTACTTC CSALDGAGEPYEQYF
TRBJ1-4 . TRBV24-1 . TGTGCCACCAGTGATCCCACCGCAACTAATGAAAAACTGTTTTTT CATSDPTATNEKLFF
TRBJ2-7 TRBD1 TRBV6-2/TRBV6-3 few TGTGCCAGCAGTCTAGGACAGGGGTCCTCTTACGAGCAGTACTTC CASSLGQGSSYEQYF
TRBJ2-1 . TRBV12-3/TRBV12-4 . TGTGCCAGCAGTTTAGCGTCCGGGTCGTATGAGCAGTTCTTC CASSLASGSYEQFF
TRBJ2-3 TRBD2 TRBV28 few TGTGCCAGCAGACAGCAAGGGAGGGCAGATACGCAGTATTTT CASRQQGRADTQYF
TRBJ2-3 . TRBV12-3/TRBV12-4 few TGTGCCAGCAGATGGTCCACAGATACGCAGTATTTT CASRWSTDTQYF
TRBJ2-7 TRBD2 TRBV30 . TGTGCCTGGAGTGGCGGGAGTGTCGAGCAGTACTTC CAWSGGSVEQYF
TRBJ2-7 . TRBV2 few TGTGCCAGCAGCTCTGGAACACTGGCCCCGGGTGAGCAGTACTTC CASSSGTLAPGEQYF
TRBJ1-2 . TRBV30 many TGTGCCTGGAGTGTACTCCAGGGGCCTCACACCTTC CAWSVLQGPHTF
TRBJ1-2 . TRBV11-2 many TGTGCCAGCAGCTTAGGAGGGGAACAGCGGTATGGCTACACCTTC CASSLGGEQRYGYTF
TRBJ2-3 . TRBV7-2 many TGTGCCAGCAGCCCCGGGACTAGCACAGATACGCAGTATTTT CASSPGTSTDTQYF
TRBJ2-4 . TRBV11-3 few TGTGCCAGCAGCTTAAGGGTCTCCGGGGAAAACATTCAGTACTTC CASSLRVSGENIQYF
TRBJ1-4 . TRBV2 many TGTGCCAGCAGGGAGAACAGGGTGGGTGAAAAACTGTTTTTT CASRENRVGEKLFF
TRBJ2-5 . TRBV19 few TGTGCCAGTAGTACAACAGGGATGCAAGAGACCCAGTACTTC CASSTTGMQETQYF
TRBJ2-1 . TRBV2 . TGTGCCAGCACTACCGCCGGGCGCGGTGAGCAGTTCTTC CASTTAGRGEQFF
TRBJ2-3 TRBD2 TRBV15 many TGTGCCACCAGGCGTCTAGCGGGAGGAACAGATACGCAGTATTTT CATRRLAGGTDTQYF
TRBJ2-5 . TRBV15 many TGTGCCACCAGCAGAGTTCGGTCTAACCCTCCGGAGACCCAGTACTTC CATSRVRSNPPETQYF
TRBJ2-6 . TRBV7-3 many TGTGCCAGCAGCTCAACCGGGACTGGTAGCTCTGGGGCCAACGTCCTGACTTTC CASSSTGTGSSGANVLTF
TRBJ2-1 TRBD2 TRBV6-6 . TGTGCCAGCAGGCCCGGGACTAGTCGGGTGAGGAATGAGCAGTTCTTC CASRPGTSRVRNEQFF
TRBJ2-3 TRBD2 TRBV10-3 many TGTGCCATCAGTCCTCGAGAGCGGGGGGGCCCCACAGATACGCAGTATTTT CAISPRERGGPTDTQYF
TRBJ1-5 TRBD1 TRBV20-1 many TGCAGTGCTAGGACAGGGGGTGAGCAGCCCCAGCATTTT CSARTGGEQPQHF
TRBJ2-3 . TRBV21-1 few TGTGCCAGCAGCAAAAAAGGGCTCTGCGGGAGGTTCGCAGATACGCAGTATTTT CASSKKGLCGRFADTQYF
TRBJ2-7 TRBD2 TRBV7-9 many TGTGCCAGCAGCTTAGCGGCCTTTGCGGGGGGCTCCTACGAGCAGTACTTC CASSLAAFAGGSYEQYF
TRBJ2-3 TRBD2 TRBV20-1 . TGCAGTGCTAGAGACCTAGCGGCCACAGATACGCAGTATTTT CSARDLAATDTQYF
TRBJ2-3 . TRBV19 many TGTGCCAGTAGCGACAGGGAGGTCACAGATACGCAGTATTTT CASSDREVTDTQYF
TRBJ2-3 TRBD1 TRBV5-1 many TGCGCCAGCAGCTCGACACTACCGGGACAGCTCAGCACAGATACGCAGTATTTT CASSSTLPGQLSTDTQYF